Listed here are 25 T cell receptor beta chains from one sample, sequenced in a study of blood T cell repertoires in COVID-19. Only in-frame clones appear in the TCRdb table, and some are missing; sequencing was by immunoSEQ multiplex PCR. The table has 61,000 or so clones, around nine tenths seen once; the top ten hold around 20%. What was sequenced was peripheral blood. The source of these receptors is a woman of 80 years or more with active COVID-19.

The CDR3 DNA reads as TGTGCCAGCAGTCCCGCCCGGGAAGGCAATCAGCCCCAGCATTTT. This translates into CASSPAREGNQPQHF. This sequence joins TRBV27 and TRBJ1-5; D gene unclear. V was pared by 5 bases and J by 2 bases, with 13 bases between. From germline, CDR1 is MNHEY and CDR2 SMNVEV (reference sequence). The CDR3 is made up of 15 amino acids.

The chain employs TRBV4-3 and TRBJ1-4; a weak D match, TRBD1 (6 bases). This CDR3 has 15 amino acids. V lost 4 bases and J 4 bases, leaving 13 bases between the germline ends. Per germline, CDR1 LGHNA and CDR2 YSLEER. The CDR3 region has the DNA TGCGCCAGCAGCCCCCCCGGACAGCATAATGAAAAACTGTTTTTT. Its protein product is CASSPPGQHNEKLFF.

V and J are TRBV3-1 (or the pseudogene TRBV3-2) and TRBJ2-5; D perhaps matches TRBD2 (6 bases). Trimming pared 0 bases from V and 9 bases from J, leaving 17 bases between. The germline V gene has CDR1 LGHDT and CDR2 YNNKEL (reference sequence). The CDR3 has 15 amino acids. The CDR3 is CASSQDWGVGAAQYF. The CDR3 DNA reads TGTGCCAGCAGCCAAGACTGGGGGGTGGGCGCGGCCCAGTACTTC.

The gene calls are TRBV7-3 and TRBJ1-6; 7 nucleotides agree with TRBD1. Germline V gene data show CDR1 as SGHTA and CDR2 as FQGTGA. The trim removed 5 bases at V and 7 bases at J, leaving 8 bases unmatched. The CDR3 consists of 15 residues. CDR3 in DNA: TGTGCCAGCAGCCGGACGGGACAGCTAAATTCACCCCTCCACTTT. Its protein product is CASSRTGQLNSPLHF.

This clone was seen a few times. The CDR3 DNA sequence: TGTGCCAGCAGCTTGGCCCGGCGTCTGGGGAGAGAAAAACTGTTTTTT. Protein product: CASSLARRLGREKLFF. V gene TRBV5-6 combines with J gene TRBJ1-4; D unclear. V was pared by 0 bases and J by 8 bases, with 17 bases between. The germline V gene has CDR1 SGHDT and CDR2 YYEEEE. The CDR3 totals 16 residues.

The gene calls are TRBV29-1 and TRBJ1-4; the D gene is possibly TRBD1 (6 bases). Trimming took off 6 bases at V and 7 bases at J, with 18 bases between the two ends. CDR3 length: 14 amino acids. CDR1 is SQVTM, CDR2 ANQGSEA, per germline. The CDR3 loop reads CSVGGAGSGEKLFF. The CDR3 coding sequence is TGCAGCGTCGGGGGGGCGGGGAGCGGTGAAAAACTGTTTTTT. Filled out from reference TRBV29-1 and TRBJ1-4, the complete variable domain reads SAVISQKPSRDICQRGTSLTIQCQVDSQVTMMFWYRQQPGQSLTLIATANQGSEATYESGFVIDKFPISRPNLTFSTLTVSNMSPEDSSIYLCSVGGAGSGEKLFFGSGTQLSVL.

This clone was seen a handful of times. The chain combines TRBV4-1 with TRBJ2-1, with 11 nucleotides matching TRBD2. Per germline, CDR1 MGHRA and CDR2 YSYEKL. This CDR3 spans 16 amino acids. The V gene end was trimmed by 4 bases and the J gene end by 4 bases; junction bases not matched to a gene: 6. The CDR3 region has the DNA TGCGCCAGCAGCCCTACAGTAGCGGGGGGGTACAATGAGCAGTTCTTC. It codes for CASSPTVAGGYNEQFF.

The CDR3: CASTLGTGELFF. As DNA, the CDR3 is TGTGCCAGCACCCTCGGCACCGGGGAGCTGTTTTTT. This chain links TRBV11-2 with TRBJ2-2; D gene uncertain. Per germline, CDR1 SGHAT and CDR2 FQNNGV. Trimming stripped 7 bases from V and 4 bases from J, with 7 bases between. The CDR3 has 12 amino acids.

V and J are TRBV20-1 and TRBJ1-2; D call uncertain. The CDR3 runs to 10 residues. Looked up from germline, CDR1 is DFQATT and CDR2 is SNEGSKA (reference sequence). V gave up 6 bases and J gave up 2 bases, with 4 bases separating them. For the CDR3, the DNA is TGCAGTGCCCTGAACTATGGCTACACCTTC. This sequence encodes CSALNYGYTF.

The chain recombines TRBV7-2 with TRBJ1-1; D remains ambiguous. V shed 1 base and J shed 3 bases, with 9 bases lying between them. The CDR3 covers 14 residues. From germline, CDR1 is SGHTA and CDR2 FQGNSA. CDR3 in amino acids: CASSLGGGDTEAFF. The CDR3 DNA reads TGTGCCAGCAGCTTAGGGGGAGGTGACACTGAAGCTTTCTTT.

V is TRBV6-4 and J is TRBJ2-7; the match to TRBD2 covers 7 bases. Germline assignment: CDR1 MRHNA and CDR2 SNTAGT. V lost 0 bases and J lost 0; bases outside the gene matches: 2. CDR3 length: 15 amino acids. CDR3 protein: CASSDSTGGSYEQYF. CDR3 coding DNA: TGTGCCAGCAGTGACTCGACGGGGGGCTCCTACGAGCAGTACTTC.

J is TRBJ2-3 and V is TRBV19; TRBD2 matches at 8 bases. From germline, CDR1 is LNHDA and CDR2 SQIVND (reference sequence). The length of the CDR3 is 17 residues. Losses at the gene ends were 3 bases for V and 2 bases for J; bases not matched to a gene: 10. This chain's CDR3 is CASSITRGGFYTDTQYF. CDR3 in DNA: TGTGCCAGTAGTATCACTCGCGGGGGGTTTTACACAGATACGCAGTATTTT.

The chain is built from TRBV11-2 and TRBJ1-2; no definite D call. The germline V and J ends were trimmed by 3 bases and 0 bases, with 8 bases remaining between them. Per germline, CDR1 SGHAT and CDR2 FQNNGV. CDR3 length equals 14 residues. CDR3 region: CASSFPGTNYGYTF. The CDR3 nucleotides read TGTGCCAGCAGCTTTCCCGGTACTAACTATGGCTACACCTTC.

The J gene is TRBJ2-3, the V gene TRBV19, with TRBD1 as a possible D gene (5 bases). V was pared by 7 bases and J by 7 bases, with 15 bases between. Looked up from germline, CDR1 is LNHDA and CDR2 is SQIVND (reference sequence). CDR3 length: 13 amino acids. CDR3 bases: TGTGCCAGTACCCGAGGTAGGGGAAATACGCAGTATTTT. This codes for CASTRGRGNTQYF.

This chain connects TRBV19 to TRBJ2-2; 8 bases match TRBD2. CDR3 length equals 14 residues. Losses at the gene ends were 8 bases for V and 5 bases for J; bases not matched to a gene: 7. Germline CDR1 reads LNHDA; CDR2 reads SQIVND (reference sequence). This CDR3 is CASLQAGDTGELFF. In DNA form, the CDR3 reads TGTGCCAGTCTGCAAGCGGGGGATACCGGGGAGCTGTTTTTT. Drawing the rest from reference TRBV19 and TRBJ2-2, the complete variable domain is DGGITQSPKYLFRKEGQNVTLSCEQNLNHDAMYWYRQDPGQGLRLIYYSQIVNDFQKGDIAEGYSVSREKKESFPLTVTSAQKNPTAFYLCASLQAGDTGELFFGEGSRLTVL.

This clone was observed a handful of times. The chain has TRBV7-9 and TRBJ1-4, with TRBD1 matching over 12 bases. CDR1 and CDR2 from the germline V gene are SEHNR and FQNEAQ (reference sequence). The CDR3 loop spans 17 amino acids. V lost 5 bases to trimming and J lost 3 bases; unmatched junction nucleotides: 7. Here the CDR3 reads CASSLRDRGRANEKLFF. The DNA for the CDR3 is TGTGCCAGCAGCCTCCGGGACAGGGGGCGGGCTAATGAAAAACTGTTTTTT.

CDR3 residues: CASSSALRDRVTNTQYF. The DNA of the CDR3 is TGTGCCAGCAGCAGTGCCCTCCGGGACAGGGTAACTAATACGCAGTATTTT. The chain couples TRBV27 to TRBJ2-3, with 9 bases that match TRBD1. J gave up 7 bases and V 6 bases, and 17 bases lay outside the gene matches. Germline V gives CDR1 MNHEY, CDR2 SMNVEV (reference sequence). CDR3 length: 17 amino acids.

The chain couples TRBV4-3 to TRBJ2-3; possible D gene TRBD2, 6 bases. Trimming left V 0 bases short and J 4 bases short, with 14 bases between. Germline CDR1 is LGHNA and CDR2 is YSLEER. This CDR3 comprises 16 residues. This chain's CDR3 is CASSQDAGGAADTQYF. Here the CDR3 DNA reads TGCGCCAGCAGCCAAGATGCTGGCGGGGCGGCAGATACGCAGTATTTT.

The J gene is TRBJ2-1, the V gene TRBV2; D unclear. In germline, CDR1 is SNHLY, CDR2 FYNNEI. This CDR3 is 13 amino acids long. The germline V and J ends were trimmed by 3 bases and 5 bases, with 8 bases remaining between them. The CDR3: CASSETRNNEQFF. The DNA for the CDR3 is TGTGCCAGCAGTGAGACACGCAACAATGAGCAGTTCTTC. Supplemented by reference TRBV2 and TRBJ2-1, the full variable domain reads EPEVTQTPSHQVTQMGQEVILRCVPISNHLYFYWYRQILGQKVEFLVSFYNNEISEKSEIFDDQFSVERPDGSNFTLKIRSTKLEDSAMYFCASSETRNNEQFFGPGTRLTVL.

Here the CDR3 DNA reads TGTGCCAGCAGCGCTTTGGTGGGGGCAGGGAACACTGAAGCTTTCTTT. It translates to CASSALVGAGNTEAFF. The V call is TRBV7-2, the J call TRBJ1-1; a weak D match, TRBD1 (6 bases). V shed 5 bases and J shed 1 base, with 17 bases lying between them. The CDR3 extends over 16 amino acids. Germline V gives CDR1 SGHTA, CDR2 FQGNSA.

The chain combines TRBV11-3 with TRBJ2-1; TRBD2 matches 8 bases. The V segment lost 10 bases and the J segment 4 bases; nucleotides outside the gene matches: 12. This CDR3 comprises 15 residues. Germline-derived CDR1 and CDR2 are SGHNT and YENEEA. CDR3 sequence (DNA): TGTGCCATTTATACCACTAGCGGAATATACAATGAGCAGTTCTTC. Translation: CAIYTTSGIYNEQFF.

This chain uses TRBV6-2 or TRBV6-3 with TRBJ1-4; TRBD1 aligns across 9 bases. The V gene end was trimmed by 5 bases and the J gene end by 7 bases; junction bases not matched to a gene: 8. There are 15 residues in the CDR3. Germline V gives CDR1 MNHEY, CDR2 SVGEGT. The CDR3 nucleotides are TGTGCCAGCAGTCAGCCGGGACAGGGTGGTGAAAAACTGTTTTTT. Translation gives CASSQPGQGGEKLFF.

CDR3 nucleotides: TGTGCCAGCAGTTTAATGGGCAGCCAAGCTTTCTTT. Its protein product is CASSLMGSQAFF. This rearrangement joins TRBV12-3 or TRBV12-4 to TRBJ1-1, with D unresolved. CDR3 length: 12 amino acids. Trimming took 2 bases from V and 9 from J, leaving 10 bases between them.

The chain employs TRBV7-8 and TRBJ2-5, with 11 bases matching TRBD2. Losses at the gene ends were 5 bases for V and 4 bases for J; bases not matched to a gene: 12. Germline values: CDR1 SGHVS, CDR2 FQNEAQ. The CDR3 has 17 amino acids. CDR3 bases: TGTGCCAGCAGCCCGTGGGCTAGCGGGGGGATCCTAGAGACCCAGTACTTC. It codes for CASSPWASGGILETQYF.

CDR3 sequence (DNA): TGTGCCAGCAGTCCTATCAGGGTAGGGCAGTTCTTC. Its translation is CASSPIRVGQFF. The gene calls are TRBV9 and TRBJ2-1; D might be TRBD1 (5 bases). This CDR3 region has 12 residues. CDR1 and CDR2 (germline): SGDLS, YYNGEE. V lost 5 bases, J lost 12 bases, and 15 bases lay in between.